Listed here is a single T cell receptor (beta chain). CDR3 length: 16 amino acids. V lost 8 bases to trimming and J lost 2 bases, with 21 bases between them. Germline-derived CDR1 and CDR2 are MDHEN and SYDVKM. This specimen belongs to a study of T cell responses to AZD1222 COVID-19 vaccine. Produced via immunoSEQ multiplex PCR; TCRdb's table is partial and in-frame only. This sample has about 180,000 clones; approximately 92% occur once, and the top ten carry around 2.6%. V usage is TRBV28 and J usage is TRBJ2-5; possibly TRBD2 for D (6 bases). The sample here was peripheral blood, taken on day 0 of AZD1222 vaccination. This sequence originates from an adult in good health. This CDR3 is CASGLRSGRGQETQYF. The CDR3 DNA reads TGTGCCAGCGGATTGAGGAGCGGGCGAGGGCAAGAGACCCAGTACTTC.